This T cell receptor beta chain was captured by sequencing in a study of early T cells in non-severe SARS-CoV-2 infection. Study results and limitations: Anti-spike CD8 specificities were favored by VDJdb matching, whose results missed private and CD4 specificities.

TCRdb processed the 5' RACE reads anew with MiXCR; each CDR3 protein has one entry. The sample has 50,000 to 60,000 distinct CDR3 sequences, 6.5% to 7.5% seen once. Per germline, CDR1 SGHRS and CDR2 YFSETQ. The V segment lost 4 bases and the J segment 6 bases; nucleotides outside the gene matches: 5. CDR3 length: 13 amino acids. This clonotype appeared a few times. What it binds is unknown. The TCR comes from an adult who was a healthcare worker with PCR-confirmed SARS-CoV-2 infection or an uninfected control (not recorded which). The V gene is TRBV5-1, the J gene TRBJ2-7; 9 bases match TRBD1. The sample in question was whole blood, obtained at baseline. Here the CDR3 reads CASSQTQGAEQYF. DNA for the CDR3: TGCGCCAGCAGCCAAACACAGGGGGCCGAGCAGTACTTC.